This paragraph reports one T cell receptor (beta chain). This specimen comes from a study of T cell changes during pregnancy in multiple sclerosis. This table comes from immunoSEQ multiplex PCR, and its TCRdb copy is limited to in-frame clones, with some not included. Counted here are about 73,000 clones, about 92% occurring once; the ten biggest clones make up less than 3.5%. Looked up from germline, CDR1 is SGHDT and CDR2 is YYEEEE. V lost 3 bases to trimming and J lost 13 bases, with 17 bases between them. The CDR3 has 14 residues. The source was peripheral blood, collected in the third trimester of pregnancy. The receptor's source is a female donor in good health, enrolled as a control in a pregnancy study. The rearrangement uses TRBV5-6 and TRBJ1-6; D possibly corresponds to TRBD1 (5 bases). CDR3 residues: CASSSSRTFSPLHF. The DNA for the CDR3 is TGTGCCAGCAGCTCGAGTCGGACATTCAGCCCCCTCCACTTT.